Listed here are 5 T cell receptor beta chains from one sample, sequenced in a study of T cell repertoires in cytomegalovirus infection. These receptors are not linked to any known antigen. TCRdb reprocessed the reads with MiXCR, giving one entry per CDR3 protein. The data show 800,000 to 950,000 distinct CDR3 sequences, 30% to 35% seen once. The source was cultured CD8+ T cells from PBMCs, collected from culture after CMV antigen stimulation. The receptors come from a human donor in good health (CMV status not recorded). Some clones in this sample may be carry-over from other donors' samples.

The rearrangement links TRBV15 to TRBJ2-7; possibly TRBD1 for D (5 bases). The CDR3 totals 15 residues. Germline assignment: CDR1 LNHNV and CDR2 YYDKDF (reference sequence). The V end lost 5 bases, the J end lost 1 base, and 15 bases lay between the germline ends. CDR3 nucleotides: TGTGCCACCAGCCAAGGACATCCGACATCCTACGAGCAGTACGTC. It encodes CATSQGHPTSYEQYV.

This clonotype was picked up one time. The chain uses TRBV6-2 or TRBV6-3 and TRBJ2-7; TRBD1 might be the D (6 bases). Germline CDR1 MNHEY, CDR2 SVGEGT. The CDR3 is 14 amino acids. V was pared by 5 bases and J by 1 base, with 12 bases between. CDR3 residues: CASSHDRRSYEQYV. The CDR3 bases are TGTGCCAGCAGTCACGACAGGAGATCCTACGAGCAGTACGTC.

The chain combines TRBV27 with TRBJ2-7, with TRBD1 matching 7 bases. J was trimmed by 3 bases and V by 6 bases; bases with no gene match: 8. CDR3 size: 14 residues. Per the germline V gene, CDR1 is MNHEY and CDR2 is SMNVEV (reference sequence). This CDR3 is CASSITGVVYEQYF. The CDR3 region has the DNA TGTGCCAGCAGCATAACAGGGGTAGTCTACGAGCAGTACTTC.

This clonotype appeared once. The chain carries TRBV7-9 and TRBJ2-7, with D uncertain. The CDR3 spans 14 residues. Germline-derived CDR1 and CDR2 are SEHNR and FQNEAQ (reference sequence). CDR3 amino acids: CVSSLLGSPYEQYV. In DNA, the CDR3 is TGTGTCAGCAGCTTATTAGGTTCGCCCTACGAGCAGTACGTC.

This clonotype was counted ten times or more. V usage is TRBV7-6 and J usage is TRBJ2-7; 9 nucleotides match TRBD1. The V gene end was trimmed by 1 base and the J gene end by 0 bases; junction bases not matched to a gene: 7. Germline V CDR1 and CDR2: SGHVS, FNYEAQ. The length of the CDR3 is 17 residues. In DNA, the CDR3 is TGTGCCAGCAGCTTAGTAGTCCCGGGACAGGGCTCCTACGAGCAGTACTTC. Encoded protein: CASSLVVPGQGSYEQYF.